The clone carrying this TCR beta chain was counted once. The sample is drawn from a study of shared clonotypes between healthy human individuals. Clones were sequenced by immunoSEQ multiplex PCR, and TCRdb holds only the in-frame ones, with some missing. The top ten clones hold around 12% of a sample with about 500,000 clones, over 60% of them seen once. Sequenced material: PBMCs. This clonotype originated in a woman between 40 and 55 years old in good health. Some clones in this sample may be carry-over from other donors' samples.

DNA for the CDR3: TGTGCCAGCGGGGGGGTTCGTGCGGTTGGAGGGGAGCTGTTTTTT. Encoded protein: CASGGVRAVGGELFF. The chain couples TRBV28 to TRBJ2-2; TRBD2 matches 7 bases. Germline CDR1 reads MDHEN; CDR2 reads SYDVKM. There are 15 residues in the CDR3. V lost 8 bases and J lost 8; bases outside the gene matches: 14.